These 19 T cell receptor beta chains were sequenced from one sample in a study of T-cell memory formation after mild COVID-19. TCRdb reprocessed the 5' RACE reads with MiXCR, giving one entry per CDR3 protein. Of fewer than 650,000 distinct CDR3 sequences listed, about a fifth are singletons. The specimen sequenced was PBMCs or a T cell subset sorted from them (not recorded which). These receptors all stem from an adult woman who had mild COVID-19 (a few samples of this study predate the infection). Cell type and time point are not known.

There are a few counts of this clonotype. The J gene is TRBJ1-5, the V gene TRBV24-1, with D maybe TRBD1 (5 bases). This CDR3 has 16 amino acids. Germline lookup yields CDR1 KGHDR and CDR2 SFDVKD. V lost 4 bases to trimming and J lost 5 bases, with 17 bases between them. CDR3 nucleotide sequence: TGTGCCACCAGTGAACCAGACACGGGGGGTGATCAGCCCCAGCATTTT. It yields the protein CATSEPDTGGDQPQHF.

This clonotype has just a few counts. The chain joins TRBV10-3 to TRBJ2-7; perhaps TRBD1 as D (8 bases). This CDR3 has 16 amino acids. V was shortened by 2 bases and J by 3 bases, with 17 bases between the two germline ends. Germline assignment: CDR1 ENHRY and CDR2 SYGVKD. The chain's CDR3 is CAISEPDRGGSYEQYF. The CDR3 DNA reads TGTGCCATCAGTGAGCCAGACAGGGGAGGGAGCTACGAGCAGTACTTC.

This clonotype has ten or more counts. The DNA of the CDR3 is TGTGCCAGCAGCCCAGGACAGTATAATTCACCCCTCCACTTT. Residues: CASSPGQYNSPLHF. The chain is built from TRBV12-3 or TRBV12-4 and TRBJ1-6; possibly TRBD1 for D (6 bases). The CDR3 consists of 14 residues. V lost 6 bases and J 4 bases, leaving 10 bases between the germline ends.

This clonotype was seen a handful of times. V is TRBV11-3 and J is TRBJ2-1, with D perhaps matching TRBD2 (5 bases). The germline V and J ends were trimmed by 2 bases and 0 bases, with 11 bases remaining between them. The CDR3 extends over 16 amino acids. The germline V gene has CDR1 SGHNT and CDR2 YENEEA. This chain's CDR3 is CASSLLERSSYNEQFF. CDR3 nucleotides: TGTGCCAGCAGCTTACTCGAGCGGAGCTCCTACAATGAGCAGTTCTTC.

The rearrangement uses TRBV5-1 and TRBJ2-1; a possible D gene is TRBD2 (7 bases). V was cut by 4 bases and J by 3 bases, with 14 bases left in between. This CDR3 has 15 residues. Germline V gene data show CDR1 as SGHRS and CDR2 as YFSETQ. The CDR3 reads CASSLTGGVYNEQFF. CDR3 DNA: TGCGCCAGCAGCCTTACGGGGGGCGTCTACAATGAGCAGTTCTTC. Filled out from reference TRBV5-1 and TRBJ2-1, the complete variable domain reads KAGVTQTPRYLIKTRGQQVTLSCSPISGHRSVSWYQQTPGQGLQFLFEYFSETQRNKGNFPGRFSGRQFSNSRSEMNVSTLELGDSALYLCASSLTGGVYNEQFFGPGTRLTVL.

V is TRBV5-4 and J is TRBJ2-5, with D possibly called TRBD1 or TRBD2 (5 bases each). This CDR3 is 12 amino acids long. Germline V gene data show CDR1 as SGHNT and CDR2 as YYREEE (reference sequence). Between the trimmed V and J ends, which lost 1 base and 5 bases, there was a span of 6 bases. CDR3 amino acids: CASSLWGETQYF. The CDR3 coding sequence is TGTGCCAGCAGCTTGTGGGGGGAGACCCAGTACTTC. Complete variable domain (other parts from reference TRBV5-4 and TRBJ2-5): ETGVTQSPTHLIKTRGQQVTLRCSSQSGHNTVSWYQQALGQGPQFIFQYYREEENGRGNFPPRFSGLQFPNYSSELNVNALELDDSALYLCASSLWGETQYFGPGTRLLVL.

This clonotype has only a few counts. The gene calls are TRBV7-9 and TRBJ1-2, with 12 bases lining up with TRBD1. V shed 3 bases and J 8 bases; nucleotides not matched to a gene: 13. This CDR3 contains 17 residues. The V gene's germline CDR1 is SEHNR and CDR2 FQNEAQ (reference sequence). The CDR3 here is CASSLGDRGRLAEGYTF. Written as DNA, the CDR3 is TGTGCCAGCAGCTTGGGGGACAGGGGGCGGCTTGCCGAGGGCTACACCTTC. The full variable domain, completed using reference TRBV7-9 and TRBJ1-2, is DTGVSQNPRHKITKRGQNVTFRCDPISEHNRLYWYRQTLGQGPEFLTYFQNEAQLEKSRLLSDRFSAERPKGSFSTLEIQRTEQGDSAMYLCASSLGDRGRLAEGYTFGSGTRLTVV.

This clonotype was picked up a small number of times. The genes are TRBV20-1 and TRBJ2-3; D is possibly TRBD1 (5 bases). The germline gives CDR1 DFQATT, CDR2 SNEGSKA (reference sequence). The CDR3 consists of 12 residues. V was pared by 1 base and J by 6 bases, with 8 bases between. CDR3 in amino acids: CSARVRVDTQYF. The DNA for the CDR3 is TGCAGTGCTAGAGTCAGGGTGGATACGCAGTATTTT.

This clonotype was picked up a small number of times. V and J are TRBV4-2 and TRBJ2-3; D is unclear. CDR3 length equals 16 residues. Germline loops: CDR1 LGHNA, CDR2 YNFKEQ. V was shortened by 1 base and J by 2 bases, with 13 bases between the two germline ends. The CDR3 spells CASSQVSGSPTDTQYF. The CDR3 bases are TGTGCCAGCAGCCAAGTCTCAGGCAGCCCCACAGATACGCAGTATTTT.

The rearrangement joins TRBV29-1 to TRBJ1-2, with D unresolved. Trimming stripped 2 bases from V and 4 bases from J, with 14 bases between. Germline CDR1 is SQVTM and CDR2 is ANQGSEA. The CDR3 covers 14 residues. The CDR3 region is CSVESTESFYGYTF. DNA for the CDR3: TGCAGCGTTGAATCCACGGAAAGTTTCTATGGCTACACCTTC.

J is TRBJ2-4 and V is TRBV7-8; D might be TRBD1 or TRBD2, each matching 5 bases. The V gene lost 1 base and the J gene lost 1 base, with 11 bases spanning the gap. The CDR3 consists of 16 residues. CDR1 SGHVS and CDR2 FQNEAQ come from the germline V gene. CDR3 region: CASSLGDLMAKNIQYF. DNA of the CDR3: TGTGCCAGCAGCTTAGGGGACCTCATGGCCAAAAACATTCAGTACTTC.

The sample holds a few counts of this clonotype. The CDR3 DNA reads as TGCAGTGCTAGGGGGGGATCGGGGCGCCAAGAGACCCAGTACTTC. This sequence encodes CSARGGSGRQETQYF. The rearrangement uses TRBV20-1 and TRBJ2-5; tentatively, D is TRBD2 (6 bases). V lost 3 bases to trimming and J lost 1 base, with 15 bases between them. Germline V CDR1 and CDR2: DFQATT, SNEGSKA (reference sequence). CDR3 length: 15 amino acids.

V is TRBV20-1 and J is TRBJ2-1; TRBD2 might be the D (6 bases). Germline CDR1 reads DFQATT; CDR2 reads SNEGSKA (reference sequence). The V end was cut by 3 bases, the J end by 4 bases, with 13 bases between. The CDR3 length is 14 residues. The CDR3 here is CSASRYSGYNEQFF. In DNA, the CDR3 is TGCAGTGCTAGCCGCTATAGCGGATACAATGAGCAGTTCTTC.

The chain employs TRBV19 and TRBJ1-5, with D perhaps matching TRBD1 (5 bases). The CDR3 runs to 13 residues. Trimming left V 0 bases short and J 9 bases short, with 9 bases between. CDR1 is LNHDA and CDR2 is SQIVND in the germline V gene (reference sequence). CDR3 DNA sequence: TGTGCCAGTAGTATAGAGCCAGGGAGGCCCCAGCATTTT. It translates to CASSIEPGRPQHF.

This sequence joins TRBV5-6 and TRBJ2-2; D is undetermined. Germline CDR1 reads SGHDT; CDR2 reads YYEEEE. V shed 2 bases and J shed 0 bases, with 8 bases lying between them. CDR3 size: 15 residues. CDR3 loop: CASSLVFTNTGELFF. For the CDR3, the DNA is TGTGCCAGCAGCTTAGTGTTTACGAACACCGGGGAGCTGTTTTTT.

This chain joins TRBV5-1 and TRBJ2-1; 10 nucleotides line up with TRBD2. The CDR3 length is 16 residues. With V trimmed by 0 bases and J by 4 bases, 4 bases remained unmatched. The germline CDR1 and CDR2 sequences are SGHRS and YFSETQ. The CDR3 loop reads CASSLAGLASYNEQFF. The DNA of the CDR3 is TGCGCCAGCAGCTTGGCGGGACTAGCGTCTTACAATGAGCAGTTCTTC.

V is TRBV20-1 and J is TRBJ2-1; 8 bases align to TRBD2. The germline gives CDR1 DFQATT, CDR2 SNEGSKA (reference sequence). V shed 0 bases, J shed 7 bases, and the junction held 11 bases outside the gene matches. CDR3 size: 16 residues. DNA for the CDR3: TGCAGTGCTAGAGATGGGACTAGGGCCCTAGCTAATGAGCAGTTCTTC. Its protein product is CSARDGTRALANEQFF.

This clonotype was seen only a few times. The genes are TRBV27 and TRBJ2-5; 11 nucleotides agree with TRBD2. Per the germline V gene, CDR1 is MNHEY and CDR2 is SMNVEV (reference sequence). V was clipped by 3 bases and J by 2 bases; unmatched bases: 2. This CDR3 has 15 residues. This CDR3 reads CASSLTSGVQETQYF. Here the CDR3 DNA reads TGTGCCAGCAGTTTGACTAGCGGGGTACAAGAGACCCAGTACTTC.

This chain connects TRBV7-9 to TRBJ2-1; D gene unclear. Germline CDR1 and CDR2: SEHNR and FQNEAQ (reference sequence). This CDR3 is 14 amino acids long. Between the trimmed V and J ends, which lost 2 bases and 10 bases, there was a span of 15 bases. CDR3 region: CASSLFREAGEQFF. In DNA form, the CDR3 reads TGTGCCAGCAGCTTATTCCGAGAGGCTGGAGAGCAGTTCTTC.